A selection of T cell receptor beta chains follows, all from one sample in a study of CD8 T cells in ankylosing spondylitis. TCRdb re-derived calls from the 5' RACE reads in MiXCR, one entry per CDR3 protein. Here the sample spans approximately 400,000 distinct CDR3 sequences, roughly 15% being singletons. Sequenced: blood, either unsorted or a sorted T cell fraction (not recorded which). The source is a male donor with ankylosing spondylitis. CDR3s include the opening cysteine and the closing phenylalanine or tryptophan. A D gene is named only where the DNA matches it firmly. Part of the rows lack a size; the others show once, few, many or a class for expanded clones.

CDR3aa: CASSWTATTNQPQHF
CDR3nt: TGTGCCAGCAGTTGGACTGCCACCACCAATCAGCCCCAGCATTTT
abundance: -
j_gene: TRBJ1-5
v_gene: TRBV27
d_gene: -

CDR3aa: CASSQRDTEAFF
CDR3nt: TGTGCCAGCAGCCAAAGAGATACAGAAGCCTTCTTT
abundance: few
j_gene: TRBJ1-1
v_gene: TRBV3-1
d_gene: -

CDR3aa: CASSDPLGPPLGTEAFF
CDR3nt: TGCGCCAGCAGTGACCCCCTGGGACCCCCATTGGGGACTGAAGCTTTCTTT
abundance: many
j_gene: TRBJ1-1
v_gene: TRBV10-2
d_gene: -

CDR3aa: CASSITGRARENSPLHF
CDR3nt: TGTGCCAGCAGCATTACAGGGAGGGCGCGAGAGAATTCACCCCTCCACTTT
abundance: -
j_gene: TRBJ1-6
v_gene: TRBV7-8
d_gene: -

CDR3aa: CASSPRTVGGNTEAFF
CDR3nt: TGTGCCAGCAGCCCTAGGACGGTCGGGGGGAACACTGAAGCTTTCTTT
abundance: many
j_gene: TRBJ1-1
v_gene: TRBV11-2
d_gene: -

CDR3aa: CSVVGGTTRGEPQHF
CDR3nt: TGCAGTGTCGTTGGGGGGACAACCAGGGGCGAGCCCCAGCATTTT
abundance: few
j_gene: TRBJ1-5
v_gene: TRBV20-1
d_gene: -

CDR3aa: CASSIEVSTGELFF
CDR3nt: TGTGCCAGCAGCATAGAGGTCAGCACCGGGGAGCTGTTTTTT
abundance: -
j_gene: TRBJ2-2
v_gene: TRBV7-9
d_gene: -

CDR3aa: CASSLVYQGWRNTGELFF
CDR3nt: TGTGCCAGCAGCTTAGTTTACCAGGGGTGGCGGAACACCGGGGAGCTGTTTTTT
abundance: -
j_gene: TRBJ2-2
v_gene: TRBV7-6
d_gene: -

CDR3aa: CASSLKVGEYTGELFF
CDR3nt: TGTGCCAGCAGCCTCAAGGTCGGAGAGTACACCGGGGAGCTGTTTTTT
abundance: -
j_gene: TRBJ2-2
v_gene: TRBV7-8
d_gene: -

CDR3aa: CASRLGWGAFF
CDR3nt: TGTGCCAGCCGCCTCGGGTGGGGAGCTTTCTTT
abundance: few
j_gene: TRBJ1-1
v_gene: TRBV11-2
d_gene: -

CDR3aa: CASSIGQEQFF
CDR3nt: TGTGCCAGCAGCATCGGACAGGAGCAGTTCTTC
abundance: -
j_gene: TRBJ2-1
v_gene: TRBV7-3
d_gene: -

CDR3aa: CASRSRGGSETQYF
CDR3nt: TGTGCCAGCAGATCGCGGGGGGGCTCGGAGACCCAGTACTTC
abundance: -
j_gene: TRBJ2-5
v_gene: TRBV5-6
d_gene: TRBD2

CDR3aa: CAISQLAYEQFF
CDR3nt: TGTGCCATCAGCCAGCTAGCGTATGAGCAGTTCTTC
abundance: many
j_gene: TRBJ2-1
v_gene: TRBV10-3
d_gene: -

CDR3aa: CASGRGSDTQYF
CDR3nt: TGTGCCAGCGGGAGAGGCTCAGATACGCAGTATTTT
abundance: -
j_gene: TRBJ2-3
v_gene: TRBV5-4
d_gene: -

CDR3aa: CSAKTSGGPDTQYF
CDR3nt: TGCAGCGCCAAGACTAGCGGGGGGCCAGATACGCAGTATTTT
abundance: -
j_gene: TRBJ2-3
v_gene: TRBV29-1
d_gene: TRBD2

CDR3aa: CASSSGTGPNQPQHF
CDR3nt: TGTGCCAGCAGTTCCGGGACAGGGCCCAATCAGCCCCAGCATTTT
abundance: many
j_gene: TRBJ1-5
v_gene: TRBV12-3/TRBV12-4
d_gene: TRBD1

CDR3aa: CASSRQIGDTQYF
CDR3nt: TGTGCCAGCAGTCGACAGATCGGAGATACGCAGTATTTT
abundance: -
j_gene: TRBJ2-3
v_gene: TRBV6-1
d_gene: -

CDR3aa: CASSPPEGGRSPLHF
CDR3nt: TGTGCCAGCAGTCCCCCTGAGGGGGGCAGATCACCCCTCCACTTT
abundance: many
j_gene: TRBJ1-6
v_gene: TRBV12-3/TRBV12-4
d_gene: -